The present T cell receptor (beta chain) was sequenced within a study of Graves' ophthalmopathy and Graves' hyperthyroidism. Amplified TCR beta CDR3 regions were obtained using RNA transcripts as template. Second-round multiplex PCR came after a first-round RT-PCR that employed HTBI primers. TCRdb fed the multiplex PCR reads into MiXCR, producing one record per CDR3 protein. This sample has about 620,000 distinct CDR3 sequences, with about 24% found just once. V shed 7 bases and J 3 bases; nucleotides not matched to a gene: 8. Germline V gene data show CDR1 as ENHRY and CDR2 as SYGVKD. The CDR3 covers 15 residues.

This clonotype was obtained from a woman under 30 with stable Graves' hyperthyroidism. Some clones in this sample may be carry-over from other donors' samples. The V gene is TRBV10-3, the J gene TRBJ1-1, with 10 bases aligning to TRBD1. Source material: peripheral blood. The DNA for the CDR3 is TGTGCCATCACCACCGGACAGGGGGTGGACACTGAAGCTTTCTTT. Its protein product is CAITTGQGVDTEAFF.